Each of the 29 T cell receptor beta chains below was sequenced from the same sample in a study of cytomegalovirus exposure and HLA in healthy donors. Primers for the PCR totalled 60 Vbeta and 13 Jbeta. Assay: immunoSEQ multiplex PCR; the TCRdb copy retains only in-frame clones and omits some. The sample shows fewer than 250,000 clones, around 83% of them seen only once. The material sequenced was PBMCs. Source of these receptors: a man aged 35 to 55 in good health and CMV-seropositive.

This CDR3 reads CASAAPGQGGTEAFF. As DNA, the CDR3 is TGTGCTAGTGCCGCTCCGGGACAGGGGGGAACTGAAGCTTTCTTT. The chain combines TRBV12-5 with TRBJ1-1; 11 bases are shared with TRBD1. Germline values: CDR1 LGHNT, CDR2 FRNRAP. This CDR3 has 15 amino acids. V trimming: 7 bases; J trimming: 5 bases; junction bases outside the gene matches: 9. Full variable domain (missing parts from reference TRBV12-5 and TRBJ1-1): DARVTQTPRHKVTEMGQEVTMRCQPILGHNTVFWYRQTMMQGLELLAYFRNRAPLDDSGMPKDRFSAEMPDATLATLKIQPSEPRDSAVYFCASAAPGQGGTEAFFGQGTRLTVV.

The V call is TRBV28, the J call TRBJ1-5; 7 positions match TRBD1. With 5 bases clipped from V and 2 bases from J, the junction kept 6 bases outside the gene matches. CDR3 size: 15 residues. Germline CDR1 and CDR2: MDHEN and SYDVKM. The CDR3 region has the DNA TGTGCCAGCAGTCCCCGACAGGGTGGCAATCAGCCCCAGCATTTT. It specifies CASSPRQGGNQPQHF.

Worth noting for this clone: One end of the junction fails to match germline, which may point to a read error. J is TRBJ1-2 and V is TRBV5-1; 10 positions match TRBD1. There are 14 residues in the CDR3. The germline gives CDR1 SGHRS, CDR2 YFSETQ. The CDR3 is CASSPLTGGVEIAF. CDR3 DNA: TGCGCCAGCAGCCCCCTGACAGGGGGCGTTGAGATCGCCTTC.

The chain combines TRBV30 with TRBJ1-2; weak D call: TRBD1 (5 bases). V shed 1 base and J shed 5 bases, with 11 bases lying between them. This CDR3 has 13 amino acids. Germline loops: CDR1 GTSNPN, CDR2 SVGIG (reference sequence). CDR3 DNA sequence: TGTGCCTGGAGTGCGCAGGGCTGGTATGGCTACACCTTC. Protein product: CAWSAQGWYGYTF.

CDR3 sequence: CASSLVGTSGVGSNEQFF. The CDR3 coding sequence is TGCGCCAGCAGCTTGGTAGGTACTAGCGGCGTGGGCAGCAATGAGCAGTTCTTC. J is TRBJ2-1 and V is TRBV5-1, with 8 bases lining up with TRBD2. CDR1 and CDR2 from the germline V gene are SGHRS and YFSETQ. CDR3 length equals 18 residues. V lost 0 bases and J lost 6; bases outside the gene matches: 14.

V gene TRBV4-3 combines with J gene TRBJ2-1, with 9 bases that match TRBD2. The CDR3 loop spans 18 amino acids. Germline V lookup: CDR1 LGHNA, CDR2 YSLEER. Unmatched junction bases numbered 9, after V lost 0 bases and J lost 3 bases. The CDR3, as DNA: TGCGCCAGCAGCCAAGATTTACCTAGCGGGACTTACTACAATGAGCAGTTCTTC. Translation gives CASSQDLPSGTYYNEQFF.

V and J are TRBV27 and TRBJ2-1; TRBD2 matches at 7 bases. Germline V CDR1 and CDR2: MNHEY, SMNVEV (reference sequence). Trimming at V came to 7 bases and at J to 7 bases, leaving 16 bases not matched to a gene. The CDR3 is 16 residues long. The CDR3 bases are TGTGCCAGCACCCGTCGGGGGGAGGGCACGAAAAATGAGCAGTTCTTC. It yields the protein CASTRRGEGTKNEQFF.

V gene TRBV6-5 combines with J gene TRBJ2-1; D is unresolved. Germline values: CDR1 MNHEY, CDR2 SVGAGI. This CDR3 is 15 amino acids long. V dropped 3 bases and J dropped 5 bases, with 14 bases sitting between them. The CDR3 is CASSYFQANHNEQFF. The CDR3 DNA sequence: TGTGCCAGCAGTTATTTCCAGGCCAACCACAATGAGCAGTTCTTC.

The chain combines TRBV15 with TRBJ2-4; D possibly corresponds to TRBD1 (6 bases). With 5 bases removed from V and 12 bases from J, the gap between germline ends came to 20 bases. The germline gives CDR1 LNHNV, CDR2 YYDKDF (reference sequence). This CDR3 comprises 14 residues. The CDR3 protein is CATSVRGFADSQYF. CDR3 in DNA: TGTGCCACCAGCGTAAGGGGTTTCGCGGACAGTCAGTACTTC.

The CDR3 spells CASSLQQGAQETQYF. CDR3 coding DNA: TGCGCCAGCAGCTTACAGCAGGGGGCTCAAGAGACCCAGTACTTC. The gene calls are TRBV5-1 and TRBJ2-5; the match to TRBD1 covers 8 bases. In germline, CDR1 is SGHRS, CDR2 YFSETQ. V lost 2 bases, J lost 2 bases, and 5 bases stayed unmatched. The CDR3 runs 15 residues.

A note on this clone: Relative to the germline gene, one junction end is altered; a read error may explain this. J is TRBJ2-6 and V is TRBV9, with 12 bases lining up with TRBD1. Looked up from germline, CDR1 is SGDLS and CDR2 is YYNGEE. The CDR3 length is 18 residues. In DNA, the CDR3 is TGTGCCAGCAGCGCCGAGGGGACAGGGGGCGTTGGGGCCAACGGCCTGACTTTC. Protein sequence: CASSAEGTGGVGANGLTF.

This chain joins TRBV19 and TRBJ2-7, with D tentatively TRBD2 (6 bases). CDR1 and CDR2 from the germline V gene are LNHDA and SQIVND (reference sequence). The CDR3 spans 13 residues. Trimming stripped 5 bases from V and 6 bases from J, with 14 bases between. This CDR3 is CASSLALGGEQYF. DNA of the CDR3: TGTGCCAGTAGTTTGGCCCTGGGGGGCGAGCAGTACTTC.

The chain recombines TRBV6-6 with TRBJ2-2; no definite D call. Trimming left V 5 bases short and J 7 bases short, with 11 bases between. The CDR3 loop spans 13 amino acids. Germline V gene data show CDR1 as MNHNY and CDR2 as SVGAGI (reference sequence). The CDR3 protein is CASSPSSGGELFF. The DNA of the CDR3 is TGTGCCAGCAGTCCTTCCTCGGGCGGGGAGCTGTTTTTT.

This chain connects TRBV11-2 to TRBJ2-7; a weak D match, TRBD2 (5 bases). Trimming shortened V by 4 bases and J by 4 bases, and 5 bases separated the two germline ends. Germline V lookup: CDR1 SGHAT, CDR2 FQNNGV. CDR3 length: 11 residues. CDR3 in DNA: TGTGCCAGCAGCTGGACTTACGAGCAGTACTTC. Protein sequence: CASSWTYEQYF. The variable domain in full, with the rest retrieved from reference TRBV11-2 and TRBJ2-7, is EAGVAQSPRYKIIEKRQSVAFWCNPISGHATLYWYQQILGQGPKLLIQFQNNGVVDDSQLPKDRFSAERLKGVDSTLKIQPAKLEDSAVYLCASSWTYEQYFGPGTRLTVT.

The chain links TRBV9 to TRBJ2-5; 7 nucleotides align to TRBD2. Per the germline V gene, CDR1 is SGDLS and CDR2 is YYNGEE. CDR3 length: 14 residues. With V trimmed by 3 bases and J by 3 bases, 5 bases remained unmatched. The CDR3 loop reads CASSDPGTKETQYF. CDR3 bases: TGTGCCAGCAGCGACCCTGGGACTAAAGAGACCCAGTACTTC.

This rearrangement joins TRBV7-9 to TRBJ2-7, with 8 bases matching TRBD2. V lost 5 bases and J lost 6; bases outside the gene matches: 9. The CDR3 runs 14 residues. The germline V gene has CDR1 SEHNR and CDR2 FQNEAQ (reference sequence). CDR3 nucleotides: TGTGCCAGCAGCCTGAGAGCGGGAGTGACCGAGCAGTACTTC. This gives the protein CASSLRAGVTEQYF.

This chain links TRBV2 with TRBJ2-7, with 12 positions matching TRBD2. Germline CDR1 reads SNHLY; CDR2 reads FYNNEI. V trimming: 6 bases; J trimming: 3 bases; junction bases outside the gene matches: 6. The CDR3 runs 15 residues. This chain's CDR3 is CASSEGLAGLYEQYF. The CDR3 DNA sequence: TGTGCCAGCAGCGAGGGACTAGCGGGTCTCTACGAGCAGTACTTC.

This chain uses TRBV18 with TRBJ2-7; D gene uncertain. Trimming shortened V by 2 bases and J by 0 bases, and 8 bases separated the two germline ends. Germline values: CDR1 KGHSH, CDR2 LQKENI. The CDR3 has 14 residues. CDR3: CASSPRQDSYEQYF. The DNA for the CDR3 is TGTGCCAGCTCACCAAGGCAGGACTCCTACGAGCAGTACTTC.

The J gene is TRBJ2-7, the V gene TRBV28; 9 nucleotides agree with TRBD1. The germline CDR1 and CDR2 sequences are MDHEN and SYDVKM. V shed 5 bases, J shed 4 bases, and the junction held 18 bases outside the gene matches. This CDR3 has 18 residues. The CDR3: CASSPRTGLWDREYEQYF. In DNA, the CDR3 is TGTGCCAGCAGTCCAAGAACTGGGCTATGGGACAGGGAATACGAGCAGTACTTC.

In its sample, this clone was seen a few times. The chain uses TRBV19 and TRBJ1-5; the D gene is possibly TRBD1 (6 bases). Deletions cut 6 bases from V and 2 bases from J, with 11 bases between. The germline V gene encodes CDR1 LNHDA and CDR2 SQIVND (reference sequence). The CDR3 consists of 14 residues. DNA for the CDR3: TGTGCCAGTAGCCGGCGACAGGGCAATCAGCCCCAGCATTTT. Protein product: CASSRRQGNQPQHF.

This chain uses TRBV5-5 with TRBJ2-1, with 12 bases that match TRBD2. The CDR3 length is 18 residues. Germline lookup yields CDR1 SGHKS and CDR2 YYEKEE (reference sequence). Trimming at V came to 0 bases and at J to 0 bases, leaving 4 bases not matched to a gene. DNA for the CDR3: TGTGCCAGCAGCTTGGGACTAGCGGGAGTAAGCTCCTACAATGAGCAGTTCTTC. As protein: CASSLGLAGVSSYNEQFF.

The chain combines TRBV7-2 with TRBJ2-7, with 8 positions matching TRBD1. This CDR3 spans 15 amino acids. CDR1 is SGHTA, CDR2 FQGNSA, per germline. Trimming removed 4 bases from V and 0 bases from J; junction bases left unmatched: 5. The CDR3: CASSSRTGPSYEQYF. The CDR3 region has the DNA TGTGCCAGCAGCTCGCGGACAGGGCCCTCCTACGAGCAGTACTTC.

This clone was detected only a few times. This chain links TRBV2 with TRBJ2-3; no clear D gene. The CDR3 is made up of 9 amino acids. V shed 10 bases and J shed 6 bases, with 5 bases lying between them. Germline V lookup: CDR1 SNHLY, CDR2 FYNNEI. This CDR3 is CAISDTQYF. DNA of the CDR3: TGTGCCATAAGCGATACGCAGTATTTT.

Remarks on this clone: Other DNA sequences in the sample encode the same CDR3. The chain is built from TRBV10-3 and TRBJ1-1; maybe TRBD1 (6 bases). Germline loops: CDR1 ENHRY, CDR2 SYGVKD. V lost 3 bases and J lost 1, with 15 bases in between. CDR3 size: 16 residues. The CDR3 protein is CAISEEGRGPNTEAFF. CDR3 DNA: TGTGCCATCAGTGAAGAAGGCAGGGGACCGAACACTGAAGCTTTCTTT.

The genes are TRBV6-1 and TRBJ1-4; D is perhaps TRBD1 (5 bases). The CDR3 totals 12 residues. V lost 8 bases and J lost 8, with 12 bases in between. Germline loops: CDR1 MNHNS, CDR2 SASEGT. The CDR3 region is CASGHLNEKLFF. DNA of the CDR3: TGTGCCAGCGGACACCTCAACGAAAAACTGTTTTTT.

The CDR3 protein is CAISESTGRWGYTF. CDR3 DNA sequence: TGTGCCATCAGTGAGTCGACAGGGCGCTGGGGCTACACCTTC. The chain employs TRBV10-3 and TRBJ1-2, with 7 bases lining up with TRBD1. This CDR3 is 14 amino acids long. Per germline, CDR1 ENHRY and CDR2 SYGVKD. Trimming at V came to 0 bases and at J to 8 bases, leaving 6 bases not matched to a gene.

V usage is TRBV10-1 and J usage is TRBJ2-1, with 15 bases that match TRBD2. Germline V lookup: CDR1 WNHNN, CDR2 SYGVQD (reference sequence). CDR3 length: 20 residues. Trimming took 0 bases from V and 5 from J; bases not matched to a gene: 11. CDR3 bases: TGCGCCAGCAGTGAGTCGGGGGTACCCAGGACTAGCGGGAGGGACAATGAGCAGTTCTTC. This encodes CASSESGVPRTSGRDNEQFF.

Remarks on this clone: Germline and junction disagree at one end, which may indicate a read error. This chain links TRBV28 with TRBJ1-1; D is undetermined. Germline CDR1 is MDHEN and CDR2 is SYDVKM. The CDR3 is 13 residues long. CDR3 region: CASSLFRNAEAFF. Here the CDR3 DNA reads TGTGCCAGCAGTTTATTCAGGAACGCTGAAGCTTTCTTT.

The chain joins TRBV7-2 to TRBJ1-2, with D unresolved. From germline, CDR1 is SGHTA and CDR2 FQGNSA. The CDR3 consists of 15 residues. V lost 5 bases and J 5 bases, leaving 18 bases between the germline ends. The CDR3 DNA reads TGTGCCAGCAGCCCTCAGCCAAGTATCGGGTATGGCTACACCTTC. Residues: CASSPQPSIGYGYTF. Supplemented by reference TRBV7-2 and TRBJ1-2, the full variable domain reads GAGVSQSPSNKVTEKGKDVELRCDPISGHTALYWYRQSLGQGLEFLIYFQGNSAPDKSGLPSDRFSAERTGGSVSTLTIQRTQQEDSAVYLCASSPQPSIGYGYTFGSGTRLTVV.